This entry is about one T cell receptor beta chain. Cohort assignment relied on participant-reported clinical history. The recovered donors of Cohort 3 showed two negative PCRs, clearance, or symptom resolution. This record belongs to a study of blood T cell repertoires in COVID-19. Study-wide context: The cDNA or gDNA used as material had been derived from T cells, B-cell-depleted T cells, or PBMCs.

Germline CDR1 MDHEN, CDR2 SYDVKM. The V end was cut by 4 bases, the J end by 4 bases, with 10 bases between. This CDR3 spans 14 amino acids. Per the original data handling: Amplification with reference gene primers provided the estimates of nucleated cell counts. Measured with immunoSEQ multiplex PCR; TCRdb has only the in-frame clones, and not every one. For V, J and clone size, that table is used; D and trimming come from the DNA. The sample has 200,000 or so clones, more than 80% seen once. The chain links TRBV28 to TRBJ1-4, with D tentatively TRBD1 (6 bases). The clonotype comes from a woman aged 18-29 years who had recovered from COVID-19. The source material was PBMCs or T cells enriched from blood (not recorded which). This CDR3 reads CASSWTAFNEKLFF. DNA for the CDR3: TGTGCCAGCAGTTGGACAGCCTTTAATGAAAAACTGTTTTTT.